This TCR beta chain originates from a study of T cell repertoires in cytomegalovirus infection. TCRdb redid the calling of the reads with MiXCR, one entry per CDR3 protein. The data hold hundreds of thousands of distinct CDR3 sequences, with 15% to 20% observed a single time. This CDR3 has 15 residues. In germline, CDR1 is DFQATT, CDR2 SNEGSKA (reference sequence). V lost 0 bases to trimming and J lost 3 bases, with 11 bases between them. The sequencing input was PBMCs. The receptor was isolated from a human donor in good health (CMV status not recorded). Some clones in this sample may be carry-over from other donors' samples. The gene calls are TRBV20-1 and TRBJ1-4, with no clear D. CDR3 protein: CSARDSGRANEKLFF. The CDR3 DNA sequence: TGCAGTGCTAGAGATAGCGGCAGAGCTAATGAAAAACTGTTTTTT.